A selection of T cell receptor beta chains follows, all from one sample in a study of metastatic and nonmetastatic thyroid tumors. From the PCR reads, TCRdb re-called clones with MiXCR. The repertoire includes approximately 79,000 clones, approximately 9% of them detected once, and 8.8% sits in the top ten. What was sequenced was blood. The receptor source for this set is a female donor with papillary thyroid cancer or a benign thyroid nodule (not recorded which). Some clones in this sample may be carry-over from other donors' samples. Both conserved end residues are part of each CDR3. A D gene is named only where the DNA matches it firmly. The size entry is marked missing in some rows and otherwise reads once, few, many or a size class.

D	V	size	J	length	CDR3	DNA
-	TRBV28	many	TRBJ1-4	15	CASTPGDATNEKLFF	TGTGCCAGCACCCCCGGAGACGCAACTAATGAAAAACTGTTTTTT
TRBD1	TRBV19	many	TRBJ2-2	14	CATSTGAETGELFF	TGTGCCACCTCGACAGGGGCGGAAACCGGGGAGCTGTTTTTT
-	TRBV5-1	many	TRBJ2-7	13	CASSLGPLDEQYF	TGCGCCAGCAGCTTGGGACCCTTAGACGAGCAGTACTTC
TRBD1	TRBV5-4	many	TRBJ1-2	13	CASSLEGAKGYTF	TGTGCCAGCAGCTTGGAGGGGGCGAAGGGCTACACCTTC
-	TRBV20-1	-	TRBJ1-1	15	CSARDPGGAGTEAFF	TGCAGTGCTAGAGATCCCGGGGGCGCGGGGACTGAAGCTTTCTTT
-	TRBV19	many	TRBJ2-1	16	CASRLQAQGLYDEQFF	TGTGCCAGTAGATTACAGGCCCAGGGCTTGTACGATGAGCAGTTCTTC
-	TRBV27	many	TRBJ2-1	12	CASSPTGVEQFF	TGTGCCAGCAGCCCAACGGGGGTTGAGCAGTTCTTC
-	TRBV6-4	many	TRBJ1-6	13	CASSEGEHSPLHF	TGTGCCAGCAGTGAGGGCGAACATTCACCCCTCCACTTT
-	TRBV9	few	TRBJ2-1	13	CASSPQTRLGQFF	TGTGCCAGCAGCCCCCAAACTCGATTGGGGCAGTTCTTC
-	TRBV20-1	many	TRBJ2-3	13	CSALDPSTDTQYF	TGCAGTGCTCTCGACCCTAGCACAGATACGCAGTATTTT